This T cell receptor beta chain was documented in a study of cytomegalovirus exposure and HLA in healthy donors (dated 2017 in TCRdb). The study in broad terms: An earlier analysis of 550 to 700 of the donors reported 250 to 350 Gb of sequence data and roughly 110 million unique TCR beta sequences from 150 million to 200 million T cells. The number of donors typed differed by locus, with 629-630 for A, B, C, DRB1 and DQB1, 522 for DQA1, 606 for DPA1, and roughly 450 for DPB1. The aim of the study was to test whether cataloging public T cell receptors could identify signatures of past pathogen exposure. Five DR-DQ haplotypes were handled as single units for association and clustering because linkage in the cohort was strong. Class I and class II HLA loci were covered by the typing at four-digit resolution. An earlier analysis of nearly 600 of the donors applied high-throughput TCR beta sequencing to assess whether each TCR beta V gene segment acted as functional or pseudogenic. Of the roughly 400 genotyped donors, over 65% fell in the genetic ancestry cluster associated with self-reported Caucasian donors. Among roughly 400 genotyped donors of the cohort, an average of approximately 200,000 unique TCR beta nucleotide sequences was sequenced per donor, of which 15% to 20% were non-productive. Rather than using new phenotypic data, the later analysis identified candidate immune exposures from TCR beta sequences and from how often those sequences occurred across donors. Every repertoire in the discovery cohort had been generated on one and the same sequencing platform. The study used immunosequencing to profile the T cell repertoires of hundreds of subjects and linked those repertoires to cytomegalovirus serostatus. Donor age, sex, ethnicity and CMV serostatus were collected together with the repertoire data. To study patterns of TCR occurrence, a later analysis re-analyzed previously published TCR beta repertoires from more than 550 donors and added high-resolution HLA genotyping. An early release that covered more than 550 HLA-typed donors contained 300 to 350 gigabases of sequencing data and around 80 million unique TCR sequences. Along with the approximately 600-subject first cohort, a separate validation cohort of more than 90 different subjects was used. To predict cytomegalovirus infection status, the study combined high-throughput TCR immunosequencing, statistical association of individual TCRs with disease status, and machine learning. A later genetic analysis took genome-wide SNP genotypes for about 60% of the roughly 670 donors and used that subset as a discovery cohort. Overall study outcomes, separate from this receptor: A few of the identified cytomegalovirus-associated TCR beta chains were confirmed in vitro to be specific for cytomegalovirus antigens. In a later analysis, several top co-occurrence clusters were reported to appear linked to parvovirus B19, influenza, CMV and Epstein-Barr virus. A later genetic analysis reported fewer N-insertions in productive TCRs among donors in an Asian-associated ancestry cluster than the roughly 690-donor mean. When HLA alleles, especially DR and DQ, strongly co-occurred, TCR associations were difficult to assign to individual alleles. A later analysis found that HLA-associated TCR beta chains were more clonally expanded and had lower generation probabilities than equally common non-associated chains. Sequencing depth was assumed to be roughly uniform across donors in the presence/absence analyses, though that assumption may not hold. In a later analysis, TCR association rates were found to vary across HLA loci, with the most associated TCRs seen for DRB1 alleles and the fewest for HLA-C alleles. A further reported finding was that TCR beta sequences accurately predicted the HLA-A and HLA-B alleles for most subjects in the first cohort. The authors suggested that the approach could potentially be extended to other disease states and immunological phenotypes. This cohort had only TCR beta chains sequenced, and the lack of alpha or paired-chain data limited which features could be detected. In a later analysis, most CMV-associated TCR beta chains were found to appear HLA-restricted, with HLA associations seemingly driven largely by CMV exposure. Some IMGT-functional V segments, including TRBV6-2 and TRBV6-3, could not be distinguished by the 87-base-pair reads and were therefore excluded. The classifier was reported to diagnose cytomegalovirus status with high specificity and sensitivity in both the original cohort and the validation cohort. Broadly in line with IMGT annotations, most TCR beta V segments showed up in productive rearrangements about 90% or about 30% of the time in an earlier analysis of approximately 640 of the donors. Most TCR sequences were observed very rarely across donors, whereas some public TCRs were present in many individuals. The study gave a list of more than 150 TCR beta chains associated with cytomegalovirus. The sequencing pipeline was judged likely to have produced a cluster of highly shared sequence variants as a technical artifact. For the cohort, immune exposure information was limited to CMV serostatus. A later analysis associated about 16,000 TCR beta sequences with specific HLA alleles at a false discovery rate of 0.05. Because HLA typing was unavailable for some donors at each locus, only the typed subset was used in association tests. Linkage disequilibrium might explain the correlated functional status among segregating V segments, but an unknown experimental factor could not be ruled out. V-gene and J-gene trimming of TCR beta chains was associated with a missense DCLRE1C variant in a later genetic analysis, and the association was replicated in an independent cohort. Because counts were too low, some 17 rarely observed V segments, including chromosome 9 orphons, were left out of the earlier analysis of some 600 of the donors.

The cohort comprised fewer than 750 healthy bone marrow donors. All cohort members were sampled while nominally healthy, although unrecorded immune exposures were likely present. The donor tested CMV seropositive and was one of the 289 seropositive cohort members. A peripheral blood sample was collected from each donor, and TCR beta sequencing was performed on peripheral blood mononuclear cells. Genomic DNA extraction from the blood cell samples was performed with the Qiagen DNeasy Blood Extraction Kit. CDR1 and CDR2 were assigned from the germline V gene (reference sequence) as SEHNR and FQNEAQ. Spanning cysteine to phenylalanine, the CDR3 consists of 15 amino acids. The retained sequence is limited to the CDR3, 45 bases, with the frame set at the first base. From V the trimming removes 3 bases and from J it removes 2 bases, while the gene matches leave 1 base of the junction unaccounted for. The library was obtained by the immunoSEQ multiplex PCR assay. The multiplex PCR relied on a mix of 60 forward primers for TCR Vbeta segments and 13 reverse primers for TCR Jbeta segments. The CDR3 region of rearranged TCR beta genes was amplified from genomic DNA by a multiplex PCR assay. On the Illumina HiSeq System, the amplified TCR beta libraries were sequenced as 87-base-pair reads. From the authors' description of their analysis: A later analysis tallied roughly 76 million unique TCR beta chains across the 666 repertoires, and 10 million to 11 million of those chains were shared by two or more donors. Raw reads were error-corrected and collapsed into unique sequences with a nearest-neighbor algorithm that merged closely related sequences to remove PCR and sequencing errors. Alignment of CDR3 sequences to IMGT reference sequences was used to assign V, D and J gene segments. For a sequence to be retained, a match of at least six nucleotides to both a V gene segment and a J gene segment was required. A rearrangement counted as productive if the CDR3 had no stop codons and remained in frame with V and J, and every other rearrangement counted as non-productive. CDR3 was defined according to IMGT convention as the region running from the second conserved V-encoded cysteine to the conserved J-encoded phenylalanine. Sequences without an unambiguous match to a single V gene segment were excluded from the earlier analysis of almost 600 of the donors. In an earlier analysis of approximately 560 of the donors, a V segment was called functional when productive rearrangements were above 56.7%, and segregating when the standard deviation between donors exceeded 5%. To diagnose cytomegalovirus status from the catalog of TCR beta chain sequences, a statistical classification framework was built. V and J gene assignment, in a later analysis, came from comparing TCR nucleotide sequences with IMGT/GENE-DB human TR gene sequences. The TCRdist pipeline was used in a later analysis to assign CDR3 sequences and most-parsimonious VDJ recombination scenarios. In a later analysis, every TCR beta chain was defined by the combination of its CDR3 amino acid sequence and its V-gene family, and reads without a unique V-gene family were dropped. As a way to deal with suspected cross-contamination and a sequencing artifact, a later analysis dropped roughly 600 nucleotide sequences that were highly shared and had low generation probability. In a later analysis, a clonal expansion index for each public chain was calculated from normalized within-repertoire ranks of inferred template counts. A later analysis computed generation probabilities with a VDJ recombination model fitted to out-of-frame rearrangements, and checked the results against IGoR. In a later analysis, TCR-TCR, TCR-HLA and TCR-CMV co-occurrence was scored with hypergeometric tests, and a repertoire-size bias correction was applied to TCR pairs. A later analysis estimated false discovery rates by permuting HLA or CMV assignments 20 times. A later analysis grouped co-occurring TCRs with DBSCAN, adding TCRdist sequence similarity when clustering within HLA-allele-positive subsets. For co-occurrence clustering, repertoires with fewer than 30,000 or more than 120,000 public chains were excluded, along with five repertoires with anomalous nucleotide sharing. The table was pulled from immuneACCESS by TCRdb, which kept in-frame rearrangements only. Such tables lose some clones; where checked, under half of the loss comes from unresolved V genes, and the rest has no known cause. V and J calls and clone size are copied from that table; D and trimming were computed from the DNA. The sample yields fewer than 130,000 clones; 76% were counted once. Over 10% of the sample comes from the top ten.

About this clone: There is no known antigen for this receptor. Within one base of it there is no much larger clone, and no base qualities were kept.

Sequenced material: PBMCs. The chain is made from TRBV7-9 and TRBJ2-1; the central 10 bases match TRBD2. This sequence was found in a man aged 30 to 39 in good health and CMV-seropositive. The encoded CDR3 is CASSFSGGPYNEQFF. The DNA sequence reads TGTGCCAGCAGCTTTAGCGGGGGGCCCTACAATGAGCAGTTCTTC.